This T cell receptor (beta chain) was sequenced during a study of blood T cells in healthy people across ages (dated by TCRdb to the mid-2010s). Some background on the complete study: In model experiments, template switching captured roughly one uniquely barcoded TCR beta cDNA molecule for every two T cells. The study measured age-related changes in TCR beta repertoire diversity using deep sequencing normalized with unique cDNA molecular identifiers. The donors were split into four age groups: young (average 16 years), middle-aged (roughly 39), aged (approximately 59) and long-lived (roughly 86). To avoid experimental bias, donors of different ages were spread randomly across the sequencing lanes. Two additional independent replicas of 1 million unique cDNA reads from the same blood draw were analyzed for two donors (one aged 18 to 30 and one aged 80 or older).

Findings and caveats that apply to the study as a whole: Compared with the aged group, more naive CD4+ T cells, fewer expanded clones and increased TCR diversity were shown by the long-lived group, suggesting age selection. As age increased, observed TCR beta diversity per million T cells dropped in a roughly linear way, and a significant reduction was already evident by age 40. Estimates of total diversity based on one million sequenced T cells were considered lower bounds and underestimates. The percentage of naive T cells measured by flow cytometry correlated strongly with observed TCR beta diversity. Because donor CMV infection status was unknown, age-related changes in expanded clonotypes were potentially confounded. Conclusive comparison of naive and antigen-experienced compartments was prevented by the profiling of bulk unsorted PBMCs.

The roughly 39 donors, aged about 6 to 100 years, were systemically healthy Caucasian individuals from Russia. Each donor gave ten milliliters of peripheral blood, drawn into EDTA-treated Vacutainer tubes. PBMCs were isolated by Ficoll-Paque density-gradient centrifugation, with at least 6.5 million obtained per sample. Total RNA, at least 6 micrograms per sample, was extracted from PBMCs with Trizol reagent. Naive CD45RAhigh/CD27high T cell percentages were measured by flow cytometry on a PBMC aliquot from every donor. With regard to this clonotype: Its specific antigen is unknown. The junction departs from germline at one end; a sequencing error may be responsible.

The CDR3 numbers 15 residues from cysteine through phenylalanine. The read is trimmed to its CDR3 DNA, 45 bases read in frame from base 1. The germline V gene (reference sequence) sets CDR1 to SGHNT and CDR2 to YYREEE. The library relied on 5' RACE. The sample was run on an Illumina HiSeq 2500. A second roughly 6 to 12 cycle PCR used a sample-barcoded 5' primer and a J-beta primer mix. A unique molecular identifier was introduced onto each TCR beta cDNA molecule by a template-switch 5' adaptor carrying 12 random nucleotides. At least 3 million CDR3-containing paired-end reads were obtained from each sample. First-strand cDNA synthesis was performed from all RNA using the Mint cDNA synthesis kit, with priming by a TRBC-specific oligonucleotide. After uracil-DNA glycosylase treatment, a first 18-cycle PCR used universal primers M1SS and BC2_uni_R on all cDNA. Per the source publication's procedure: Each sample was normalized by randomly selecting 1 million high-quality reads, each carrying a distinct molecular identifier. Reads with shared molecular identifiers were discarded instead of being binned into consensus sequences. MiTCR, run with a Q25 quality threshold and the strictest error-elimination algorithm, handled CDR3 identification, clonotype clustering and error correction. A nonparametric unseen species model with Euler transformation was used to estimate lower-bound total TCR beta diversity. TCRdb reran the public reads through fastp at Q25 and MiXCR, keeping productive beta chains. Every entry covers one CDR3 protein and lists the most common genes and DNA from its rows. The V and J calls shown here were made by TCRdb, not taken from the authors' results. This sample is represented by more than 700,000 distinct CDR3 sequences; roughly 46% of them were singletons. The ten largest clones take up 18% of the sample.

The chain is encoded by TRBV5-4 joined to TRBJ1-2; a weak D assignment points to TRBD1 (6 bases agree). This clonotype was sampled from a man older than 75 in good health. The sequenced sample was blood. CDR3 sequence: CASTSLTQGRNGCTF. In nucleotide form, the sequence is TGTGCCAGCACCTCCTTAACCCAGGGGCGGAATGGCTGCACCTTC.